This section outlines one T cell receptor (beta chain) sequence together with its context. Produced via immunoSEQ multiplex PCR; TCRdb's table is partial and in-frame only. The sample consists of fewer than 90,000 clones, approximately 84% of them appearing once. The data derive from a study of control samples from healthy donors and cancer patients. Trimming stripped 0 bases from V and 8 bases from J, with 8 bases between. This CDR3 has 13 amino acids. Germline CDR1 and CDR2: LNHDA and SQIVND (reference sequence). Specimen: blood. The genes are TRBV19 and TRBJ2-1; the D is unclear. The sequence came from a man aged 50 to 60 in good health. CDR3 loop: CASSIDRSDEQFF. The CDR3 DNA reads as TGTGCCAGTAGTATAGATCGCAGTGATGAGCAGTTCTTC.